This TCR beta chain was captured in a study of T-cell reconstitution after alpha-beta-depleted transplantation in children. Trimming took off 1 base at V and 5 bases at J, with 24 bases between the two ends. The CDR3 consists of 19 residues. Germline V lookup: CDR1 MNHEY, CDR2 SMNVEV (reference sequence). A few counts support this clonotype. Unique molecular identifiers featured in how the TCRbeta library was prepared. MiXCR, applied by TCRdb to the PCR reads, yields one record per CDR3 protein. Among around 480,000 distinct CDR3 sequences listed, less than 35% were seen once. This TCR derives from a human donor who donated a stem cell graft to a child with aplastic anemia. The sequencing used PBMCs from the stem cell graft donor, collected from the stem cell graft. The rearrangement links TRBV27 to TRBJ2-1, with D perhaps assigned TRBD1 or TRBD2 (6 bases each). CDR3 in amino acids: CASSLFVSGVQGEDNEQFF. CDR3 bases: TGTGCCAGCAGTTTATTTGTATCGGGGGTACAGGGAGAAGACAATGAGCAGTTCTTC.